The present entry profiles one T cell receptor beta chain with its context. The sample comes from a study of blood T cell repertoires in COVID-19. Study-level information: Some COVID-19 samples were acute and others convalescent; all came from the United States, Italy and Spain. The analysed material was cDNA or gDNA that came from T cells, B-cell-depleted T cells, or PBMCs.

In the study's own analysis: Scientists estimated how many nucleated cells there were by amplifying reference gene primers. TCRdb keeps only in-frame clones here, not all; method: immunoSEQ multiplex PCR. The DNA gave D and trimming, while V, J and clone size come from that table. The sample lists 45,000 to 70,000 clones, approximately 78% occurring once. V was clipped by 0 bases and J by 5 bases, with 13 bases between them. CDR3 length equals 15 residues. In germline, CDR1 is MNHEY, CDR2 SMNVEV (reference sequence). This clonotype was sampled from an elderly woman with acute or convalescent COVID-19. Sequenced sample: peripheral blood. This chain uses TRBV27 with TRBJ1-2; D gene uncertain. DNA of the CDR3: TGTGCCAGCAGTTTATCGCCCCCAGCGGGTTATGGCTACACCTTC. Its protein is CASSLSPPAGYGYTF.